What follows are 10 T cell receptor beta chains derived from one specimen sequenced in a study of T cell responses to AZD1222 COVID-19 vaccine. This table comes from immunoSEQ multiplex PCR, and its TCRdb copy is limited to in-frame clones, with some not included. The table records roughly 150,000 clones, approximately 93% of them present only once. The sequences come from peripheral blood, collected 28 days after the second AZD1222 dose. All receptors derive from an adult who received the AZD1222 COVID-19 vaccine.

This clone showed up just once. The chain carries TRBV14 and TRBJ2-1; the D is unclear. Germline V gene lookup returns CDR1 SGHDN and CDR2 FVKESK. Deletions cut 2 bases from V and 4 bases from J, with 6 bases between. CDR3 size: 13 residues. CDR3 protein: CASSQRVYNEQFF. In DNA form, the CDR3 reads TGTGCCAGCAGCCAAAGGGTGTACAATGAGCAGTTCTTC.

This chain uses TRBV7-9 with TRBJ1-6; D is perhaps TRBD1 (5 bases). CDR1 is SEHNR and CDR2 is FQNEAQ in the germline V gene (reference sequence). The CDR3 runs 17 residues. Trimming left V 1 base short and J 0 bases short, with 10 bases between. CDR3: CASSLVGATSYNSPLHF. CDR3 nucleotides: TGTGCCAGCAGCTTAGTTGGGGCCACCTCCTATAATTCACCCCTCCACTTT. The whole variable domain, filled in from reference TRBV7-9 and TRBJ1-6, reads DTGVSQNPRHKITKRGQNVTFRCDPISEHNRLYWYRQTLGQGPEFLTYFQNEAQLEKSRLLSDRFSAERPKGSFSTLEIQRTEQGDSAMYLCASSLVGATSYNSPLHFGNGTRLTVT.

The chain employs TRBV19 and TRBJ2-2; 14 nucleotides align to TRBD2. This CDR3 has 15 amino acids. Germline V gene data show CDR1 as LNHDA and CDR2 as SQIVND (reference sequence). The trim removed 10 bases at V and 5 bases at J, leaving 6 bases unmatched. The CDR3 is CATRGTSGSTGELFF. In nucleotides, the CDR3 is TGTGCCACTAGAGGGACTAGCGGGAGTACCGGGGAGCTGTTTTTT.

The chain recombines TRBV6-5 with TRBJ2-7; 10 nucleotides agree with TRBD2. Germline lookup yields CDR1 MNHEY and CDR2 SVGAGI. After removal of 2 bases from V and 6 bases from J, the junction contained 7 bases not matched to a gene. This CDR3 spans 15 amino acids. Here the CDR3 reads CASSYRIIAGGEQYF. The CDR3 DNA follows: TGTGCCAGCAGTTACCGGATCATAGCGGGAGGCGAGCAGTACTTC.

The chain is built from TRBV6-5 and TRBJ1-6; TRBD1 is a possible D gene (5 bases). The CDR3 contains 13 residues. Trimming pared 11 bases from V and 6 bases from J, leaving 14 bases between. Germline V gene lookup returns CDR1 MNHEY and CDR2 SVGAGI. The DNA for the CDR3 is TGTGCCGGAGGGGTAGGTTTTAATTCACCCCTCCACTTT. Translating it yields CAGGVGFNSPLHF.

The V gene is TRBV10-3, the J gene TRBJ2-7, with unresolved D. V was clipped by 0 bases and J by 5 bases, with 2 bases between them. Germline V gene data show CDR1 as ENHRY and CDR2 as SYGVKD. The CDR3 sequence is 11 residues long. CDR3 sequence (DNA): TGTGCCATCAGTGAGTCCGACGAGCAGTACTTC. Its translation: CAISESDEQYF.

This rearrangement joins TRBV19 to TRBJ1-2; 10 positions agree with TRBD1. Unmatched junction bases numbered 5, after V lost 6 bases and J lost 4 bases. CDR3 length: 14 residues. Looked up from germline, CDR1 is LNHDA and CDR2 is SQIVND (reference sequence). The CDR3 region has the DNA TGTGCCAGTAGCCAAGGGACAGGGGCCTATGGCTACACCTTC. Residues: CASSQGTGAYGYTF. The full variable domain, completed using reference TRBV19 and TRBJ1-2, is DGGITQSPKYLFRKEGQNVTLSCEQNLNHDAMYWYRQDPGQGLRLIYYSQIVNDFQKGDIAEGYSVSREKKESFPLTVTSAQKNPTAFYLCASSQGTGAYGYTFGSGTRLTVV.

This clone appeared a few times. In nucleotides, the CDR3 is TGTGCCAGCATTCCCAGGCCCAATCAGCCCCAGCATTTT. This sequence encodes CASIPRPNQPQHF. This sequence joins TRBV28 and TRBJ1-5; D remains ambiguous. This CDR3 is 13 amino acids long. CDR1 is MDHEN and CDR2 is SYDVKM in the germline V gene. V lost 7 bases, J lost 3 bases, and 10 bases lay in between.

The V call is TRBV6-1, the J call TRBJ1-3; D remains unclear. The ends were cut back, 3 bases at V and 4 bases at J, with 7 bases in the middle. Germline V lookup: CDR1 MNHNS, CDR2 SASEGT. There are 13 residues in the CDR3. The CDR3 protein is CASSEALGNTIYF. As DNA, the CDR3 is TGTGCCAGCAGTGAGGCGCTGGGAAACACCATATATTTT.

The CDR3 protein is CATHPRGEQYF. As DNA, the CDR3 is TGTGCTACCCATCCGCGGGGCGAGCAGTACTTC. The chain recombines TRBV7-9 with TRBJ2-7; a weak D match, TRBD2 (6 bases). CDR3 length: 11 residues. The germline V gene has CDR1 SEHNR and CDR2 FQNEAQ (reference sequence).